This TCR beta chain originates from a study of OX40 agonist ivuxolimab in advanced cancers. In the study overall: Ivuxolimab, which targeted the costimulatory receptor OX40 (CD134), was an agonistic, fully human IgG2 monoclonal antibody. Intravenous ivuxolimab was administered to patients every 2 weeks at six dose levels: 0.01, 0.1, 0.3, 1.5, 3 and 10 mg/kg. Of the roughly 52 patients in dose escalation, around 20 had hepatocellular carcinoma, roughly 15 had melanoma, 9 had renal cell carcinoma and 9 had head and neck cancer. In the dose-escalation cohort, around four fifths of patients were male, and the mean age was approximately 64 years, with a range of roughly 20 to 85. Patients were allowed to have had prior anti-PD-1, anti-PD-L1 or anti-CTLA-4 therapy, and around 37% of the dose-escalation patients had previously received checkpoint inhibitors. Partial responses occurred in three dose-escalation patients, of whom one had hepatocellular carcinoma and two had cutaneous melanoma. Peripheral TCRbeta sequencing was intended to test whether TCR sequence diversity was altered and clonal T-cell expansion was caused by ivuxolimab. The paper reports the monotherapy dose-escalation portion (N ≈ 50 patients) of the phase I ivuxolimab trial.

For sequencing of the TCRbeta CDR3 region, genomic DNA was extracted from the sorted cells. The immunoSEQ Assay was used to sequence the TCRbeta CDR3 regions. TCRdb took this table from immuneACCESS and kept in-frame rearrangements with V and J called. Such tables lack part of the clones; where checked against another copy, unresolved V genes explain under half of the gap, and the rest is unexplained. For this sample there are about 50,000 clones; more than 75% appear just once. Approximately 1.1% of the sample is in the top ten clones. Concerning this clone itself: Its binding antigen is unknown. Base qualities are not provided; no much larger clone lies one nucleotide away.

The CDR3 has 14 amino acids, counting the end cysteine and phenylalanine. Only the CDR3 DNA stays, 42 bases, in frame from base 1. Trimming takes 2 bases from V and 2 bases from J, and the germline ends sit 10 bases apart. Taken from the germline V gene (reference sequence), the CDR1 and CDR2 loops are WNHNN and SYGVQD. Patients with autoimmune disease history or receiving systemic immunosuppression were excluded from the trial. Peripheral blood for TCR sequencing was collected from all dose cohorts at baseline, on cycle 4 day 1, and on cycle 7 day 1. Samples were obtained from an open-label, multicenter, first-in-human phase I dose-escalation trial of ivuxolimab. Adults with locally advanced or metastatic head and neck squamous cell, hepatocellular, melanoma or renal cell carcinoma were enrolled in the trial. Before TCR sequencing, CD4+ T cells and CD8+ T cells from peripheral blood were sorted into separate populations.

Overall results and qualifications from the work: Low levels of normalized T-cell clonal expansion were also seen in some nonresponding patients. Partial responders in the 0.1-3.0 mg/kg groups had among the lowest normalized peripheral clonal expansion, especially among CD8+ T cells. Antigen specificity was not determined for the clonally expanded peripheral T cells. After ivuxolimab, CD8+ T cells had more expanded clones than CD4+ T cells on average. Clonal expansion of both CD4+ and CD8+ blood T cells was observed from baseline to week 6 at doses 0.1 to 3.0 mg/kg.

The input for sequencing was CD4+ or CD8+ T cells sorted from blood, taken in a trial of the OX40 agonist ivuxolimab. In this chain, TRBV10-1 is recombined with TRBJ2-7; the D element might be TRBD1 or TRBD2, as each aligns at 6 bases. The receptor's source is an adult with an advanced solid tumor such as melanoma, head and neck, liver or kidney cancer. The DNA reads TGCGCCAGCAGTGAGACACGGGGGCCCTACGAGCAGTACTTC. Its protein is CASSETRGPYEQYF.